A selection of T cell receptor beta chains follows, all from one sample in a study of blood T cell repertoires in COVID-19. Produced via immunoSEQ multiplex PCR; TCRdb's table is partial and in-frame only. The sample holds roughly 290,000 clones; 70% to 90% are singletons and the top ten take around 12%. Sequencing input: peripheral blood. These receptors originate from a woman aged 55 to 70 with acute or convalescent COVID-19. Each CDR3 is given with its conserved first and last residue. Each record gives: D gene, J gene, V gene, clone size, CDR3 DNA, CDR3 protein. D genes are given only for firm matches. Only some rows state a clone size, as once, few, many or a class for expanded clones.

NA TRBJ2-5 TRBV6-5 NA TGTGCCAGCAGTCTTCTAGGAGGGGATGAGACCCAGTACTTC CASSLLGGDETQYF
TRBD2 TRBJ2-1 TRBV14 once TGTGCCAGCAGCCAGTGGGAGGGCGGGGAGCAGTTCTTC CASSQWEGGEQFF
TRBD1 TRBJ1-2 TRBV24-1 NA TGTGCCACCAGTGACGTGGACAGGGGGGCCTATGGCTACACCTTC CATSDVDRGAYGYTF
TRBD2 TRBJ2-1 TRBV4-3 NA TGCGCCAGCAGCCAAGAACCTAGCGGGAGTTGGGATGAGCAGTTCTTC CASSQEPSGSWDEQFF
TRBD2 TRBJ2-2 TRBV4-3 once TGCGCCAGCAGCCAAGAAAAGACTAGCGGGGGCCAGGCAAACACCGGGGAGCTGTTTTTT CASSQEKTSGGQANTGELFF
TRBD1 TRBJ1-2 TRBV6-5 NA TGTGCCAGCAGTTACACCCAACTGACAGGGTCTAATGGCTACACCTTC CASSYTQLTGSNGYTF
TRBD2 TRBJ2-5 TRBV7-2 NA TGTGCCAGCACAAGACGCGGGAGGGCCTTTTTAGAGACCCAGTACTTC CASTRRGRAFLETQYF
TRBD1 TRBJ1-3 TRBV18 NA TGTGCCAGCTCACCAGTGCAAGGGACAGGGACTGGAAACACCATATATTTT CASSPVQGTGTGNTIYF
TRBD1 TRBJ2-3 TRBV7-9 NA TGTGCCAGCAGCTTAGGCAGGGGGCTGGATACGCAGTATTTT CASSLGRGLDTQYF
NA TRBJ1-1 TRBV6-5 NA TGTGCCAGCAGTTTCGCCGAGGGGAGGCCTGAAGCTTTCTTT CASSFAEGRPEAFF
TRBD2 TRBJ2-1 TRBV5-4 NA TGTGCCAGCTTGGATGGGACTAGCGGCTACAATGAGCAGTTCTTC CASLDGTSGYNEQFF
TRBD2 TRBJ2-1 TRBV2 NA TGTGCCAGCAGTCCGGGACTAGCGGACAATGAGCAGTTCTTC CASSPGLADNEQFF
NA TRBJ2-7 TRBV6-6 NA TGTGCCAGCAGTTACTCGAACACAGGTTGGGGCGAGCAGTACTTC CASSYSNTGWGEQYF
NA TRBJ1-1 TRBV9 NA TGTGCCAGCAGCGTAGGTCAGGGGCTGAACACTGAAGCTTTCTTT CASSVGQGLNTEAFF
NA TRBJ1-2 TRBV6-5 NA TGTGCCAGCAGTAAACGTGGGGGCCTCTATGGCTACACCTTC CASSKRGGLYGYTF
TRBD1 TRBJ2-5 TRBV5-1 NA TGCGCCAGCCGGTCAACAGGGGCAGAGACCCAGTACTTC CASRSTGAETQYF